The 8 T cell receptor beta chains presented below share a single source sample, sequenced in a study of EBV T-cell therapy then PD-1 blockade in nasopharyngeal carcinoma. Sequenced by immunoSEQ multiplex PCR; TCRdb stores in-frame clones only, minus some. The sample lists some 15,000 clones, under 90% occurring once. Their cognate antigens are unknown. Described treatment: AdE1-LMPpoly-expanded autologous EBV-specific T-cell therapy followed by anti-PD-1 nivolumab. This specimen was CD8+ T cells from blood, taken around day 100 from a patient whose treatment included autologous EBV-specific T cells and nivolumab. The receptor set was obtained from a man aged 35 to 55 with nasopharyngeal carcinoma.

The chain recombines TRBV11-3 with TRBJ1-2; D call uncertain. From germline, CDR1 is SGHNT and CDR2 YENEEA. The V end lost 5 bases, the J end lost 7 bases, and 11 bases lay between the germline ends. The CDR3 runs to 12 residues. CDR3 residues: CASSGRVPGYTF. The DNA for the CDR3 is TGTGCCAGCAGCGGAAGGGTTCCTGGCTACACCTTC.

The CDR3 nucleotides are TGTGCCAGCACCTCCCCAGGTTTGGGTCAGGGGTATAATTCACCCCTCCACTTT. This encodes CASTSPGLGQGYNSPLHF. J is TRBJ1-6 and V is TRBV7-9; tentatively, D is TRBD1 (6 bases). The CDR3 contains 18 residues. V dropped 7 bases and J dropped 4 bases, with 23 bases sitting between them. In germline, CDR1 is SEHNR, CDR2 FQNEAQ (reference sequence).

This chain joins TRBV9 and TRBJ2-5, with D perhaps given as TRBD1 or TRBD2 (5 bases each). The germline V and J ends were trimmed by 1 base and 3 bases, with 10 bases remaining between them. This CDR3 has 14 residues. CDR1 and CDR2 from the germline V gene are SGDLS and YYNGEE. The CDR3 loop reads CASSVRGREETQYF. DNA for the CDR3: TGTGCCAGCAGCGTACGGGGACGGGAAGAGACCCAGTACTTC.

The chain links TRBV5-1 to TRBJ2-1, with D possibly being TRBD1 (6 bases). CDR1 SGHRS and CDR2 YFSETQ come from the germline V gene. This CDR3 has 16 amino acids. V was cut by 4 bases and J by 4 bases, with 18 bases left in between. The CDR3 nucleotides read TGCGCCAGCAGCGACGGACAGTTTGGGATATACAATGAGCAGTTCTTC. As protein: CASSDGQFGIYNEQFF.

The chain combines TRBV19 with TRBJ1-5; no reliable D call. In germline, CDR1 is LNHDA, CDR2 SQIVND (reference sequence). V was pared by 5 bases and J by 1 base, with 9 bases between. The CDR3 runs 14 residues. CDR3 region: CASSFGLSNQPQHF. CDR3 in DNA: TGTGCCAGTAGTTTCGGACTAAGCAATCAGCCCCAGCATTTT.

J is TRBJ2-7 and V is TRBV18, with 7 bases that match TRBD1. The V gene's germline CDR1 is KGHSH and CDR2 LQKENI. This CDR3 comprises 13 residues. V lost 7 bases and J lost 4; bases outside the gene matches: 7. The DNA of the CDR3 is TGTGCCAGCTACCCGGACAGGACGTACGAGCAGTACTTC. Residues: CASYPDRTYEQYF.

This sequence joins TRBV5-4 and TRBJ2-7; 9 nucleotides line up with TRBD1. V shed 4 bases and J 4 bases; nucleotides not matched to a gene: 12. The CDR3 runs 16 residues. Germline assignment: CDR1 SGHNT and CDR2 YYREEE (reference sequence). As DNA, the CDR3 is TGTGCCAGCAGCGAGGTCGGGACAGGGCTTGAATACGAGCAGTACTTC. Its protein is CASSEVGTGLEYEQYF.

This clone showed up just a few times. This chain links TRBV7-6 with TRBJ2-7; D possibly corresponds to TRBD1 (5 bases). Germline CDR1 is SGHVS and CDR2 is FNYEAQ. Trimming cost V 5 bases and J 2 bases, with 13 bases left between them. The CDR3 spans 14 residues. The CDR3 region is CASSQGSAAYEQYF. In nucleotides, the CDR3 is TGTGCCAGCAGCCAGGGATCGGCCGCCTACGAGCAGTACTTC.